This T cell receptor beta chain emerged from a study of patients and donors after allogeneic stem cell transplantation. Trimming shortened V by 5 bases and J by 7 bases, and 11 bases separated the two germline ends. The CDR3 has 12 amino acids. CDR1 is MNHEY, CDR2 SMNVEV, per germline (reference sequence). Using its own MiXCR run on the RT-PCR reads, TCRdb lists one record per CDR3 protein. The repertoire consists of approximately 200,000 distinct CDR3 sequences, with 38% occurring once and the leading ten covering around a tenth. The chain carries TRBV27 and TRBJ1-2; the D is unclear. The sequenced sample was blood, either unsorted or a sorted T cell fraction (not recorded which). The TCR was taken from a human donor who was either an allogeneic HSCT recipient or a stem cell or donor lymphocyte infusion donor (not recorded which). It is not recorded whose cells these are; they may come from a transplant donor. The CDR3 region is CASSRGGVGYTF. For the CDR3, the DNA is TGTGCCAGCAGTCGGGGTGGGGTTGGCTACACCTTC.